The clone carrying this TCR beta chain was counted a single time. The antigen remains unidentified. 13 Jbeta primers and 60 Vbeta primers were used for the PCR. The method was immunoSEQ multiplex PCR; TCRdb's version includes in-frame clones alone and lacks a portion of them. Of 120,000 to 150,000 clones in the sample, over 70% were seen once. The study sampled nominally healthy donors, though unrecorded immune exposures were likely. This sample is drawn from a study of cytomegalovirus exposure and HLA in healthy donors. Findings and limits, study-wide: Later analysis identified a missense DCLRE1C variant that was linked to TCR beta V- and J-gene trimming. The study recorded 150 to 200 TCR beta chains that were cytomegalovirus-associated. When analyzed later, the rates of TCR association showed variation by HLA locus, with DRB1 the most and HLA-C the fewest.

The V end was cut by 4 bases, the J end by 4 bases, with 17 bases between. The CDR3 consists of 16 residues. CDR1 is SGHTA, CDR2 FQGNSA, per germline. The receptor's source is a male donor in good health and CMV-seronegative. This chain links TRBV7-2 with TRBJ1-5; perhaps TRBD1 as D (6 bases). Sequenced: PBMCs. CDR3 DNA: TGTGCCAGCAGCTCGAACACCGGGACACTTAATCAGCCCCAGCATTTT. Amino acid sequence: CASSSNTGTLNQPQHF.